Following are 15 T cell receptor beta chains from one sample sequenced in a study of neurological immune-mediated disorders. TCRdb fed the 5' RACE reads into MiXCR, producing one record per CDR3 protein. The sample holds about 66,000 distinct CDR3 sequences; around 3.9% are singletons and the top ten take about 1.5%. What was sequenced was PBMCs. The receptors derive from a man younger than 40 with multiple sclerosis.

The J gene is TRBJ2-6, the V gene TRBV11-2, with 9 bases identical to TRBD1. V lost 5 bases to trimming and J lost 4 bases; unmatched junction nucleotides: 12. There are 18 residues in the CDR3. CDR1 is SGHAT, CDR2 FQNNGV, per germline. The CDR3 nucleotides are TGTGCCAGCAGCCTTACCGGGACAGGGATGTCGGGGGCCAACGTCCTGACTTTC. Its protein is CASSLTGTGMSGANVLTF. Variable domain in full (rest from reference TRBV11-2 and TRBJ2-6): EAGVAQSPRYKIIEKRQSVAFWCNPISGHATLYWYQQILGQGPKLLIQFQNNGVVDDSQLPKDRFSAERLKGVDSTLKIQPAKLEDSAVYLCASSLTGTGMSGANVLTFGAGSRLTVL.

On this clonotype: With a much larger clone just one base away, this may be a read error. The chain has TRBV5-6 and TRBJ2-7, with TRBD1 as a possible D gene (6 bases). In germline, CDR1 is SGHDT, CDR2 YYEEEE. Deletions cut 4 bases from V and 7 bases from J, with 15 bases between. CDR3 length: 13 amino acids. DNA of the CDR3: TGTGCCAGCAGCCACGGAAAGGGGGATGAGCAGTACTTC. Translating it yields CASSHGKGDEQYF.

This clonotype has a count of ten or more. The chain couples TRBV12-3 or TRBV12-4 to TRBJ2-3; TRBD2 aligns across 7 bases. The CDR3 is 14 amino acids. Trimming at V came to 3 bases and at J to 2 bases, leaving 2 bases not matched to a gene. The CDR3 reads CASSLTSPTDTQYF. The CDR3 DNA is TGTGCCAGCAGTTTGACTAGCCCCACAGATACGCAGTATTTT.

This clonotype was picked up many times. The chain has TRBV5-1 and TRBJ1-1; 7 bases fit TRBD1. V lost 3 bases and J lost 5; bases outside the gene matches: 7. CDR1 SGHRS and CDR2 YFSETQ come from the germline V gene. CDR3 size: 14 residues. The CDR3 spells CASSSDRVRTEAFF. The CDR3, as DNA: TGCGCCAGCAGCTCCGACAGGGTGAGGACTGAAGCTTTCTTT.

Turning to this clonotype: A much larger clone sits a single nucleotide away, making a read error possible. The chain joins TRBV20-1 to TRBJ2-1, with 9 positions matching TRBD2. The CDR3 contains 16 residues. V lost 3 bases, J lost 8 bases, and 14 bases stayed unmatched. Germline V gene lookup returns CDR1 DFQATT and CDR2 SNEGSKA (reference sequence). The CDR3 bases are TGCAGTGCTAGCTCGGCCAGCGGGGGGACCCCGTATGAGCAGTTCTTC. This sequence encodes CSASSASGGTPYEQFF.

Ten or more counts support this clonotype. The V and J genes are TRBV3-1 and TRBJ1-1; D unresolved. Germline V lookup: CDR1 LGHDT, CDR2 YNNKEL (reference sequence). Trimming took 4 bases from V and 1 from J, leaving 4 bases between them. This CDR3 has 12 residues. The CDR3 here is CASSRRNTEAFF. As DNA, the CDR3 is TGTGCCAGCAGCCGCCGGAACACTGAAGCTTTCTTT.

This clonotype was recorded at least ten times. Written as DNA, the CDR3 is TGTGCCAGCAGCCCAGGGAGGACAGGGTTTGGCTACACCTTC. Translated, it gives CASSPGRTGFGYTF. The gene calls are TRBV7-8 and TRBJ1-2, with 8 nucleotides matching TRBD1. Trimming took 5 bases from V and 7 from J; bases not matched to a gene: 9. In germline, CDR1 is SGHVS, CDR2 FQNEAQ. This CDR3 comprises 14 residues. Full variable domain (rest looked up from reference TRBV7-8 and TRBJ1-2): GAGVSQSPRYKVAKRGQDVALRCDPISGHVSLFWYQQALGQGPEFLTYFQNEAQLDKSGLPSDRFFAERPEGSVSTLKIQRTQQEDSAVYLCASSPGRTGFGYTFGSGTRLTVV.

The gene calls are TRBV4-1 and TRBJ2-2; 7 bases are a match to TRBD1. This CDR3 comprises 16 residues. The germline V gene has CDR1 MGHRA and CDR2 YSYEKL. Trimming at V came to 0 bases and at J to 0 bases, leaving 1 base not matched to a gene. The CDR3 region is CASSQDDRANTGELFF. The CDR3 DNA sequence: TGCGCCAGCAGCCAAGATGACAGGGCGAACACCGGGGAGCTGTTTTTT.

The sample holds many counts of this clonotype. The V and J genes are TRBV6-2 or TRBV6-3 and TRBJ2-7; no definite D call. This CDR3 has 13 residues. Germline V CDR1 and CDR2: MNHEY, SVGEGT. The V and J ends lost 6 bases and 6 bases respectively, with 15 bases between them. This CDR3 is CASRLLGPGEQYF. In DNA, the CDR3 is TGTGCCAGCAGGTTATTAGGGCCTGGCGAGCAGTACTTC.

This clonotype was seen a handful of times. V is TRBV18 and J is TRBJ2-1; D perhaps matches TRBD1 (5 bases). The germline V gene has CDR1 KGHSH and CDR2 LQKENI. The V end lost 3 bases, the J end lost 0 bases, and 9 bases lay between the germline ends. The length of the CDR3 is 15 residues. CDR3 loop: CASSPRVSSYNEQFF. The CDR3 nucleotides read TGTGCCAGCTCACCCAGGGTGAGCTCCTACAATGAGCAGTTCTTC.

Details on this clonotype: With a much larger clone just one base away, this may be a read error. This rearrangement joins TRBV28 to TRBJ2-7, with unresolved D. V lost 9 bases and J 7 bases, leaving 16 bases between the germline ends. The CDR3 has 12 amino acids. Germline V gene data show CDR1 as MDHEN and CDR2 as SYDVKM. The CDR3 sequence is CASTIAGLEQYF. CDR3 sequence (DNA): TGTGCCAGTACCATAGCTGGGTTAGAGCAGTACTTC. Drawing the rest from reference TRBV28 and TRBJ2-7, the complete variable domain is DVKVTQSSRYLVKRTGEKVFLECVQDMDHENMFWYRQDPGLGLRLIYFSYDVKMKEKGDIPEGYSVSREKKERFSLILESASTNQTSMYLCASTIAGLEQYFGPGTRLTVT.

This clonotype was seen a few times. V gene TRBV7-2 combines with J gene TRBJ2-1; TRBD1 agrees at 9 bases. V lost 1 base and J lost 2; bases outside the gene matches: 3. Per the germline V gene, CDR1 is SGHTA and CDR2 is FQGNSA. The CDR3 is made up of 16 amino acids. DNA of the CDR3: TGTGCCAGCAGCTTAGTAGACAGGGGGACCTACAATGAGCAGTTCTTC. It translates to CASSLVDRGTYNEQFF. Full variable domain (rest looked up from reference TRBV7-2 and TRBJ2-1): GAGVSQSPSNKVTEKGKDVELRCDPISGHTALYWYRQSLGQGLEFLIYFQGNSAPDKSGLPSDRFSAERTGGSVSTLTIQRTQQEDSAVYLCASSLVDRGTYNEQFFGPGTRLTVL.

This clonotype was seen once. The chain couples TRBV15 to TRBJ2-7; 8 bases map to TRBD1. Germline V gene data show CDR1 as LNHNV and CDR2 as YYDKDF (reference sequence). The J segment lost 7 bases and the V segment lost 8 bases, leaving 10 bases of the junction unmatched. This CDR3 spans 13 amino acids. CDR3 nucleotide sequence: TGTGCCACCGCGACAGGGGATCTGGGTGAGCAGTACTTC. It yields the protein CATATGDLGEQYF.

The sample holds many counts of this clonotype. V usage is TRBV5-5 and J usage is TRBJ2-1; no clear D. The CDR3 is made up of 14 amino acids. CDR1 and CDR2 from the germline V gene are SGHKS and YYEKEE (reference sequence). V lost 2 bases and J lost 2, with 8 bases in between. CDR3 in DNA: TGTGCCAGCAGCTTAGGTTTCCCCTACAATGAGCAGTTCTTC. Translation: CASSLGFPYNEQFF. Full variable domain (outside the CDR3, taken from reference TRBV5-5 and TRBJ2-1): DAGVTQSPTHLIKTRGQQVTLRCSPISGHKSVSWYQQVLGQGPQFIFQYYEKEERGRGNFPDRFSARQFPNYSSELNVNALLLGDSALYLCASSLGFPYNEQFFGPGTRLTVL.

This clonotype was seen ten or more times. V and J are TRBV5-1 and TRBJ2-1; D is possibly TRBD2 (5 bases). CDR3 size: 14 residues. Per the germline V gene, CDR1 is SGHRS and CDR2 is YFSETQ. V was shortened by 0 bases and J by 8 bases, with 12 bases between the two germline ends. The CDR3 sequence is CASSLARGPDEQFF. DNA of the CDR3: TGCGCCAGCAGCTTGGCCCGGGGTCCGGATGAGCAGTTCTTC.